These 2 T cell receptor beta chains originate from one sample sequenced in a study of T cell responses to AZD1222 COVID-19 vaccine. Only in-frame clones appear in the TCRdb table, and some are missing; sequencing was by immunoSEQ multiplex PCR. Here the sample spans fewer than 120,000 clones, approximately 90% being singletons. The sample in question was peripheral blood, obtained on day 0 of AZD1222 vaccination. These receptors all stem from an adult in good health.

The chain employs TRBV27 and TRBJ1-1; TRBD1 aligns across 7 bases. Germline lookup yields CDR1 MNHEY and CDR2 SMNVEV (reference sequence). This CDR3 has 18 residues. J gave up 5 bases and V 1 base, and 16 bases lay outside the gene matches. The CDR3 here is CASSLLGAPRGAATEAFF. The CDR3 DNA follows: TGTGCCAGCAGTTTATTGGGGGCCCCCAGGGGGGCGGCTACTGAAGCTTTCTTT.

The gene calls are TRBV3-1 (or the pseudogene TRBV3-2) and TRBJ2-3; 7 bases align to TRBD1. This CDR3 region has 18 residues. The ends lost 4 bases at V and 1 base at J; junction bases unmatched: 14. CDR1 LGHDT and CDR2 YNNKEL come from the germline V gene (reference sequence). CDR3 amino acids: CASSRRDRGLGRTDTQYF. The CDR3 coding sequence is TGTGCCAGCAGCCGACGGGACAGAGGGTTGGGACGCACAGATACGCAGTATTTT.